This note documents a single TCR beta chain sequence. Antigen unknown. This sample stems from a study of identifying expanded T cells in peripheral blood. Study observations and caveats: Variance in clone template counts between approximately 2-week samples significantly increased with total template count across all healthy donors. Over around two and four weeks, about 15 and 18 clones changed, versus approximately 1.1 between replicates.

The table came from immunoSEQ multiplex PCR; TCRdb's copy has only in-frame clones and leaves some out. The sample consists of around 100,000 clones, around 90% of them appearing once. Looked up from germline, CDR1 is SGHVS and CDR2 is FNYEAQ. The CDR3 is 14 residues long. The V end lost 1 base, the J end lost 9 bases, and 13 bases lay between the germline ends. Healthy donors had no documented immune events, such as infections, while sampled. This clonotype originated in a person aged 18-70 years in good health. The V gene is TRBV7-6, the J gene TRBJ2-1, with a weak D call TRBD1 (6 bases). The sequencing sample was made of blood. The CDR3 sequence: CASSLDLGASEQFF. Here the CDR3 DNA reads TGTGCCAGCAGCTTAGATCTGGGGGCGAGTGAGCAGTTCTTC.